What follows are 8 T cell receptor beta chains derived from one specimen sequenced in a study of cytomegalovirus exposure and HLA in healthy donors. PCR involved 60 Vbeta and 13 Jbeta primers. The assay was immunoSEQ multiplex PCR, and TCRdb's table has in-frame clones only and misses some. The table records about 90,000 clones, 79% of them present only once. The sequenced material came from PBMCs. The receptor set was obtained from a man aged 30 to 45 in good health and CMV-seronegative.

This rearrangement joins TRBV29-1 to TRBJ2-7, with TRBD1 matching over 7 bases. Germline values: CDR1 SQVTM, CDR2 ANQGSEA. CDR3 length: 15 amino acids. V lost 6 bases, J lost 3 bases, and 14 bases stayed unmatched. The CDR3 nucleotides are TGCAGCGTGCCGGTAACAGGGGTTGGCGTCTACGAGCAGTACTTC. It translates to CSVPVTGVGVYEQYF.

The V gene is TRBV19, the J gene TRBJ1-2; D call uncertain. The CDR3 contains 15 residues. Trimming pared 4 bases from V and 1 base from J, leaving 13 bases between. Germline loops: CDR1 LNHDA, CDR2 SQIVND (reference sequence). CDR3 in DNA: TGTGCCAGTAGTACCAGACCGGACTTTAACTATGGCTACACCTTC. Its translation is CASSTRPDFNYGYTF.

DNA for the CDR3: TGCGCCAGCAGCTCGTACCAAGAGACCCAGTACTTC. Protein: CASSSYQETQYF. This rearrangement joins TRBV5-1 to TRBJ2-5; D ambiguous. V shed 3 bases and J shed 0 bases, with 3 bases lying between them. Germline V lookup: CDR1 SGHRS, CDR2 YFSETQ. The CDR3 spans 12 residues.

CDR3 in amino acids: CASSQQGGNSPLHF. The CDR3 DNA follows: TGTGCCAGCTCACAACAGGGGGGAAATTCACCCCTCCACTTT. This rearrangement joins TRBV18 to TRBJ1-6; TRBD1 matches at 8 bases. With V trimmed by 4 bases and J by 7 bases, 3 bases remained unmatched. This CDR3 is 14 amino acids long. Germline V lookup: CDR1 KGHSH, CDR2 LQKENI.

The gene calls are TRBV29-1 and TRBJ1-2, with D unclear. Germline lookup yields CDR1 SQVTM and CDR2 ANQGSEA. V lost 5 bases to trimming and J lost 6 bases, with 13 bases between them. The CDR3 covers 12 residues. Here the CDR3 DNA reads TGCAGCGTTTCTTCAGATCGTGATGGCTACACCTTC. It is translated as CSVSSDRDGYTF.

This clone was counted only a few times. The genes are TRBV7-9 and TRBJ2-7, with 8 nucleotides matching TRBD1. Trimming removed 4 bases from V and 3 bases from J; junction bases left unmatched: 8. Germline values: CDR1 SEHNR, CDR2 FQNEAQ (reference sequence). CDR3 length equals 15 residues. The CDR3 DNA is TGTGCCAGCAGCTCCCAAGACAGGGGAGACTACGAGCAGTACTTC. As protein: CASSSQDRGDYEQYF.

The rearrangement uses TRBV30 and TRBJ2-7; 7 bases fit TRBD1. V was pared by 3 bases and J by 3 bases, with 11 bases of the junction left unmatched. Germline V lookup: CDR1 GTSNPN, CDR2 SVGIG (reference sequence). The CDR3 has 15 residues. The DNA of the CDR3 is TGTGCCTGGAGCGTAGGATCGGGACAGATCTACGAGCAGTACTTC. Encoded protein: CAWSVGSGQIYEQYF.

The CDR3: CASGAGGQETQYF. CDR3 DNA sequence: TGTGCCAGCGGCGCGGGGGGGCAAGAGACCCAGTACTTC. The chain employs TRBV5-4 and TRBJ2-5; the match to TRBD2 covers 9 bases. The CDR3 totals 13 residues. Germline V gives CDR1 SGHNT, CDR2 YYREEE (reference sequence). Trimming cost V 7 bases and J 2 bases; bases outside gene matches: 3.